One sample yielded the 19 T cell receptor beta chains listed below, sequenced in a study of Graves' ophthalmopathy and Graves' hyperthyroidism. Transcripts of RNA were the source for amplifying TCR beta CDR3 regions. Investigators did first-round RT-PCR with HTBI primers, then second-round multiplex PCR. From the multiplex PCR reads, TCRdb called clonotypes with MiXCR, one entry per CDR3 protein. The repertoire consists of about 220,000 distinct CDR3 sequences, with under 25% occurring once and the leading ten covering around 45%. Sample: peripheral blood. These TCRs come from a woman between 50 and 59 years old with Graves' ophthalmopathy.

The rearrangement joins TRBV25-1 to TRBJ2-7; D unresolved. Trimming took off 5 bases at V and 3 bases at J, with 11 bases between the two ends. Germline CDR1 and CDR2: MGHDK and SYGVNS. The CDR3 loop spans 13 amino acids. CDR3 sequence reads: CASSYGQNYEQYF. The CDR3 DNA sequence: TGTGCCAGCAGTTACGGGCAAAACTACGAGCAGTACTTC.

On this clonotype: Given a much more abundant clone one base away, this may be a read error. This chain connects TRBV5-5 to TRBJ1-5; D remains ambiguous. Trimming shortened V by 1 base and J by 4 bases, and 9 bases separated the two germline ends. This CDR3 has 14 residues. Per germline, CDR1 SGHKS and CDR2 YYEKEE (reference sequence). The DNA for the CDR3 is TGTGCCAGCAGCTTGATAGGGTTTAATCAGCCCCAGCATTTT. Amino acids: CASSLIGFNQPQHF.

As for this clonotype: This may come from a read error, since a much larger clone is one base off. This rearrangement joins TRBV6-2 or TRBV6-3 to TRBJ2-7, with D perhaps matching TRBD2 (6 bases). The V gene's germline CDR1 is MNHEY and CDR2 SVGEGT. This CDR3 has 18 amino acids. The CDR3 is CSSSSPGTLSWGSYEQYF. The CDR3, as DNA: TGTTCCAGCAGTTCACCCGGGACTCTCTCATGGGGCTCCTACGAGCAGTACTTC.

This clonotype was found many times. The chain has TRBV5-1 and TRBJ2-7; D unclear. V was shortened by 8 bases and J by 7 bases, with 22 bases between the two germline ends. CDR3 length: 14 residues. Germline CDR1 is SGHRS and CDR2 is YFSETQ. This chain's CDR3 is CASRPDGSYDEQYF. CDR3 sequence (DNA): TGCGCCAGTAGGCCAGACGGATCCTACGATGAGCAGTACTTC.

This clonotype was picked up many times. The chain combines TRBV12-3 or TRBV12-4 with TRBJ1-1; D ambiguous. Trimming removed 0 bases from V and 1 base from J, with 9 bases in between. The CDR3 has 15 amino acids. Here the CDR3 reads CASSLAGNKNTEAFF. In DNA, the CDR3 is TGTGCCAGCAGTTTAGCAGGGAACAAGAACACTGAAGCTTTCTTT.

Concerning this clonotype itself: This may arise from a read error, as a much more abundant clone is one base away. The chain couples TRBV30 to TRBJ1-3; no definite D call. Germline CDR1 reads GTSNPN; CDR2 reads SVGIG (reference sequence). The CDR3 has 13 residues. The CDR3 loop reads CAWSGQTGNTLYF. The CDR3 DNA follows: TGTGCCTGGAGCGGCCAAACTGGAAACACCTTATATTTT.

There are many counts of this clonotype. The chain combines TRBV6-4 with TRBJ2-2, with D tentatively TRBD2 (6 bases). The CDR3 consists of 18 residues. V lost 5 bases and J 6 bases, leaving 25 bases between the germline ends. In germline, CDR1 is MRHNA, CDR2 SNTAGT. In nucleotides, the CDR3 is TGTGCCAGCAGTAGGCTTGGGCAGCTGGCCGGGAGTGCCGGGGAGCTGTTTTTT. Its protein product is CASSRLGQLAGSAGELFF.

The CDR3 loop is CASSLVGLEGEQYF. In DNA form, the CDR3 reads TGTGCCAGCAGTTTAGTGGGACTAGAAGGCGAGCAGTACTTC. This chain joins TRBV12-3 or TRBV12-4 and TRBJ2-7; 8 bases agree with TRBD2. V gave up 1 base and J gave up 6 bases; unmatched junction bases: 5. The CDR3 contains 14 residues.

This clonotype has a count of ten or more. The chain joins TRBV6-5 to TRBJ2-7; 10 bases align to TRBD1. With V trimmed by 10 bases and J by 7 bases, 10 bases remained unmatched. This CDR3 contains 13 residues. Germline V gene data show CDR1 as MNHEY and CDR2 as SVGAGI. CDR3: CATTPGQGKEQYF. The CDR3 DNA reads TGTGCCACGACCCCGGGACAGGGGAAGGAGCAGTACTTC.

This clonotype was observed many times. The genes are TRBV24-1 and TRBJ2-5; D remains unclear. The V end was cut by 3 bases, the J end by 4 bases, with 11 bases between. The CDR3 has 14 residues. The germline V gene has CDR1 KGHDR and CDR2 SFDVKD. The CDR3 DNA reads as TGTGCCACCAGTGATACGGCAGTTGGAGAGACCCAGTACTTC. It translates to CATSDTAVGETQYF.

This chain joins TRBV30 and TRBJ2-2, with TRBD2 matching 13 bases. The CDR3 runs to 15 residues. J lost 5 bases, V lost 7 bases, and 7 bases had no gene match. Germline V gene sequence: CDR1 GTSNPN, CDR2 SVGIG (reference sequence). DNA for the CDR3: TGTGCCTCCCGGACTAGCGGGAGAGATACCGGGGAGCTGTTTTTT. Encoded protein: CASRTSGRDTGELFF. The variable domain in full, completed from reference TRBV30 and TRBJ2-2, reads SQTIHQWPATLVQPVGSPLSLECTVEGTSNPNLYWYRQAAGRGLQLLFYSVGIGQISSEVPQNLSASRPQDRQFILSSKKLLLSDSGFYLCASRTSGRDTGELFFGEGSRLTVL.

V usage is TRBV7-9 and J usage is TRBJ2-5; no clear D. Trimming took 1 base from V and 1 from J, leaving 7 bases between them. The CDR3 is 14 residues long. Germline values: CDR1 SEHNR, CDR2 FQNEAQ (reference sequence). CDR3 protein: CASSLVPPQETQYF. In DNA, the CDR3 is TGTGCCAGCAGCTTAGTTCCTCCCCAAGAGACCCAGTACTTC.

This clonotype has only a few counts. The gene calls are TRBV28 and TRBJ1-1; 8 bases map to TRBD1. The V and J ends lost 6 bases and 1 base, in that order; junction bases with no gene match: 4. CDR3 length: 14 amino acids. Germline loops: CDR1 MDHEN, CDR2 SYDVKM. The CDR3: CASRGQGRNTEAFF. The CDR3, as DNA: TGTGCCAGCAGAGGACAGGGTCGGAACACTGAAGCTTTCTTT.

In this sample, this clonotype turned up many times. The chain links TRBV25-1 to TRBJ1-3, with D unresolved. The CDR3 covers 14 residues. CDR1 is MGHDK, CDR2 SYGVNS, per germline. CDR3 DNA: TGTGCTTCACAAAGTGGATTCTCTGGAAACACCATATATTTT. Its translation: CASQSGFSGNTIYF.

The table lists this clonotype with many counts. The chain employs TRBV11-3 and TRBJ1-1; 7 bases align to TRBD1. The V and J ends lost 5 bases and 3 bases, in that order; junction bases with no gene match: 9. Germline CDR1 and CDR2: SGHNT and YENEEA. This CDR3 has 15 amino acids. The CDR3 region is CASSPRGRPDTEAFF. The CDR3 nucleotides read TGTGCCAGCAGCCCGAGGGGGCGGCCCGACACTGAAGCTTTCTTT.

This clonotype was detected ten times or more. The chain uses TRBV7-2 and TRBJ1-2; maybe TRBD1 (6 bases). CDR1 is SGHTA, CDR2 FQGNSA, per germline. The germline V and J ends were trimmed by 1 base and 7 bases, with 16 bases remaining between them. CDR3 length: 15 amino acids. CDR3 amino acids: CASSLVPGAASGYTF. CDR3 DNA sequence: TGTGCCAGCAGCTTAGTACCGGGGGCGGCTTCTGGCTACACCTTC.

This clonotype was picked up many times. The gene calls are TRBV7-2 and TRBJ2-7; D uncertain. CDR1 is SGHTA and CDR2 is FQGNSA in the germline V gene. Trimming stripped 1 base from V and 0 bases from J, with 10 bases between. The CDR3 covers 15 residues. Here the CDR3 DNA reads TGTGCCAGCAGCTTAGGTTCTGCCCCCTCCTACGAGCAGTACTTC. This encodes CASSLGSAPSYEQYF.

This chain joins TRBV24-1 and TRBJ1-1; D is unclear. Trimming removed 2 bases at V and 2 bases at J, with 5 bases between. The CDR3 covers 13 residues. Per the germline V gene, CDR1 is KGHDR and CDR2 is SFDVKD. The CDR3 loop reads CATSDSFNTEAFF. The CDR3 DNA is TGTGCCACCAGTGATTCGTTCAACACTGAAGCTTTCTTT.

This clonotype was seen at least ten times. The chain has TRBV19 and TRBJ2-7; 7 bases align to TRBD1. The V gene end was trimmed by 6 bases and the J gene end by 8 bases; junction bases not matched to a gene: 4. Germline lookup yields CDR1 LNHDA and CDR2 SQIVND (reference sequence). This CDR3 contains 11 residues. The CDR3 protein is CASSLGQQQYF. The CDR3 nucleotides are TGTGCCAGTAGCTTGGGACAGCAGCAGTACTTC.